This T cell receptor (beta chain) is drawn from a study of T cells in Graves' hyperthyroidism and ophthalmopathy. The source material, RNA transcripts, was used to amplify TCR beta CDR3 regions. Researchers ran a first-round RT-PCR on the TCR CDR3 using the HTBI primer set. TCRdb used MiXCR to reprocess the multiplex PCR reads, holding one entry per CDR3 protein. The sample records approximately 710,000 distinct CDR3 sequences, 17% being singletons. General study points: Before onset, ophthalmopathy was predicted by the model a median roughly six months earlier.

V gave up 3 bases and J gave up 3 bases, with 14 bases separating them. CDR1 MGHRA and CDR2 YSYEKL come from the germline V gene. The length of the CDR3 is 16 residues. This clonotype was seen a handful of times. Its specificity is not known. Those with hyperthyroidism were 18 to 65 years old, newly diagnosed, and ill for under 2 months. This chain uses TRBV4-1 with TRBJ1-4, with a tentative D call TRBD1 (5 bases). The receptor was derived from a man over 45 with Graves' hyperthyroidism. The sequencing sample was made of blood. CDR3 sequence (DNA): TGCGCCAGCAGCCAGCCGGGCGGGGGTGCTAATGAAAAACTGTTTTTT. Its protein product is CASSQPGGGANEKLFF.